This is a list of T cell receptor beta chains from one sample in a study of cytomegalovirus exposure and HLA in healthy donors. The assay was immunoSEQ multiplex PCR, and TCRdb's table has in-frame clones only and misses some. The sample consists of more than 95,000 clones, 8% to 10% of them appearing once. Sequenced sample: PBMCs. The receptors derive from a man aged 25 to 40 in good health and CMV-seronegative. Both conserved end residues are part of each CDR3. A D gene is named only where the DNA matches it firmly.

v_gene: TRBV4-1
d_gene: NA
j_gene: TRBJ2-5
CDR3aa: CASSQDSEYQETQYF

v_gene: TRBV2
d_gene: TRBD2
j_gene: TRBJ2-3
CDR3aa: CASRLLAPTDTQYF

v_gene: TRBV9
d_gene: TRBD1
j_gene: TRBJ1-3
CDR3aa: CASSVADRGQANTIYF

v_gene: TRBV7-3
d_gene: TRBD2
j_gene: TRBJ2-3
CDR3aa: CASSASTSGSSDTQYF

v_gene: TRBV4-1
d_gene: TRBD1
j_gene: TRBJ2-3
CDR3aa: CASSQEPGQGTGTDTQYF

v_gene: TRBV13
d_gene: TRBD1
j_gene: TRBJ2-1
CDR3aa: CASSSLGRDRPSSYNEQFF

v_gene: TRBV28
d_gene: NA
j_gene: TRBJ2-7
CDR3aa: CASSSGGASYEQYF

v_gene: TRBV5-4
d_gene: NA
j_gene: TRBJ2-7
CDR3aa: CASSFGGGRYEQYF

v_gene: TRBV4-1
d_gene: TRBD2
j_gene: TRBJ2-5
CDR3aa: CASSRLPLAGQETQYF

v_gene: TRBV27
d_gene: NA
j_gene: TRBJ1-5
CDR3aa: CASSLKAMDRTVNQPQHF

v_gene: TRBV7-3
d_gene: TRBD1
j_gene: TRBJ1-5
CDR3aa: CASSLRGRGPNQPQHF

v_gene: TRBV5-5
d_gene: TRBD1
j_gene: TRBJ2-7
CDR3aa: CASSLTGRQGANEQYF

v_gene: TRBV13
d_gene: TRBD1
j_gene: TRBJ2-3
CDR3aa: CASSLPTGSTDTQYF